The 19 T cell receptor beta chains below were found in one sample sequenced in a study of identical twins. Each CDR3 protein is one row after TCRdb ran MiXCR on the 5' RACE reads. The data show about 730,000 distinct CDR3 sequences, approximately 21% seen once. The sample was also reused in another study, on T cells expressing NK-cell markers.

What was sequenced was PBMCs. The receptors were gathered from a woman aged 18-30 years in good health.

The chain joins TRBV10-2 to TRBJ1-3, with D maybe TRBD1 (5 bases). Germline V gives CDR1 WSHSY, CDR2 SAAADI. V was clipped by 0 bases and J by 0 bases, with 12 bases between them. The CDR3 spans 17 residues. The CDR3 here is CASSESVGDLSGNTIYF. CDR3 nucleotide sequence: TGCGCCAGCAGTGAGTCGGTAGGGGACCTCTCTGGAAACACCATATATTTT.

This chain connects TRBV20-1 to TRBJ2-7, with D unclear. The CDR3 is made up of 13 amino acids. CDR1 and CDR2 from the germline V gene are DFQATT and SNEGSKA (reference sequence). V lost 6 bases and J 2 bases, leaving 14 bases between the germline ends. CDR3 nucleotide sequence: TGCAGTGCAACTTCAATCCAGACCTACGAGCAGTACTTC. Protein: CSATSIQTYEQYF.

J is TRBJ2-1 and V is TRBV25-1; TRBD2 agrees at 10 bases. The germline CDR1 and CDR2 sequences are MGHDK and SYGVNS. The CDR3 contains 14 residues. The V gene end was trimmed by 6 bases and the J gene end by 8 bases; junction bases not matched to a gene: 7. CDR3 residues: CASRSSGSLYEQFF. CDR3 sequence (DNA): TGTGCCAGCAGATCTAGCGGGAGCTTGTATGAGCAGTTCTTC.

This clonotype was counted at least ten times. This sequence joins TRBV2 and TRBJ2-7; no firm D call. Germline values: CDR1 SNHLY, CDR2 FYNNEI. There are 11 residues in the CDR3. V shed 7 bases and J shed 3 bases, with 7 bases lying between them. This CDR3 is CASKGIYEQYF. The CDR3 region has the DNA TGTGCCAGCAAAGGTATCTACGAGCAGTACTTC.

The CDR3 protein is CASSLVGQDNEQFF. Here the CDR3 DNA reads TGCGCCAGCAGCTTGGTAGGGCAGGACAATGAGCAGTTCTTC. This sequence joins TRBV5-1 and TRBJ2-1; no clear D. Trimming left V 0 bases short and J 5 bases short, with 9 bases between. The CDR3 is made up of 14 amino acids. Looked up from germline, CDR1 is SGHRS and CDR2 is YFSETQ.

The V gene is TRBV2, the J gene TRBJ2-1; possible D gene TRBD2, 6 bases. The CDR3 sequence is 14 residues long. With 7 bases removed from V and 4 bases from J, the gap between germline ends came to 14 bases. Germline V gene lookup returns CDR1 SNHLY and CDR2 FYNNEI. CDR3 nucleotides: TGTGCCAGCACCGGGCTAGCGCGGTACAATGAGCAGTTCTTC. Protein product: CASTGLARYNEQFF.

The rearrangement joins TRBV10-3 to TRBJ2-1; 10 bases fit TRBD1. This CDR3 contains 13 residues. J was trimmed by 8 bases and V by 7 bases; bases with no gene match: 5. Germline CDR1 is ENHRY and CDR2 is SYGVKD. CDR3 nucleotide sequence: TGTGCCATCACGGGACAGGGGAACGATGAGCAGTTCTTC. Translating it yields CAITGQGNDEQFF.

This clonotype has a handful of counts. V and J are TRBV7-6 and TRBJ2-1; D gene unclear. Germline CDR1 and CDR2: SGHVS and FNYEAQ. Trimming removed 5 bases at V and 3 bases at J, with 11 bases between. The CDR3 has 14 residues. CDR3 DNA: TGTGCCAGCAGCCCTCCCGGGTTCTACAATGAGCAGTTCTTC. Amino acids: CASSPPGFYNEQFF. Using reference TRBV7-6 and TRBJ2-1 for the parts outside the CDR3, the full variable domain is GAGVSQSPRYKVTKRGQDVALRCDPISGHVSLYWYRQALGQGPEFLTYFNYEAQQDKSGLPNDRFSAERPEGSISTLTIQRTEQRDSAMYRCASSPPGFYNEQFFGPGTRLTVL.

This clonotype was seen a few times. The chain is built from TRBV27 and TRBJ2-1; TRBD2 matches at 11 bases. V shed 6 bases and J 4 bases; nucleotides not matched to a gene: 5. The CDR3 runs to 15 residues. Germline lookup yields CDR1 MNHEY and CDR2 SMNVEV (reference sequence). The CDR3 spells CASRLTSGRYNEQFF. The CDR3 DNA is TGTGCCAGCAGACTAACTAGCGGGAGATACAATGAGCAGTTCTTC.

The V call is TRBV3-1, the J call TRBJ1-2; TRBD1 agrees at 8 bases. Germline CDR1 and CDR2: LGHDT and YNNKEL (reference sequence). V lost 1 base to trimming and J lost 4 bases; unmatched junction nucleotides: 2. The CDR3 consists of 14 residues. CDR3 sequence (DNA): TGTGCCAGCAGCCAAGGACAGGGGTCCTATGGCTACACCTTC. Translated: CASSQGQGSYGYTF.

This clonotype was counted only a few times. The genes are TRBV6-1 and TRBJ1-4, with 9 bases aligning to TRBD1. Germline CDR1 MNHNS, CDR2 SASEGT. Trimming cost V 6 bases and J 5 bases; bases outside gene matches: 7. This CDR3 spans 15 amino acids. CDR3 loop: CASSNWDRENEKLFF. CDR3 coding DNA: TGTGCCAGCAGCAATTGGGACAGGGAGAATGAAAAACTGTTTTTT.

This rearrangement joins TRBV6-1 to TRBJ2-1; 7 bases fit TRBD1. CDR3 size: 14 residues. Unmatched junction bases numbered 11, after V lost 8 bases and J lost 7 bases. The germline gives CDR1 MNHNS, CDR2 SASEGT. CDR3 region: CASATGTALNEQFF. The CDR3 nucleotides are TGTGCCAGCGCCACCGGGACAGCACTAAATGAGCAGTTCTTC.

V usage is TRBV12-3 or TRBV12-4 and J usage is TRBJ1-2; D is unclear. V was cut by 2 bases and J by 4 bases, with 11 bases left in between. This CDR3 is 14 amino acids long. Here the CDR3 reads CASSLLGFGYGYTF. The CDR3 region has the DNA TGTGCCAGCAGTTTATTGGGTTTTGGCTATGGCTACACCTTC.

The table lists this clonotype with many counts. The V and J genes are TRBV12-3 or TRBV12-4 and TRBJ2-3, with 7 bases lining up with TRBD2. J was trimmed by 0 bases and V by 5 bases; bases with no gene match: 8. The CDR3 spans 16 residues. CDR3 residues: CASSLRTSASTDTQYF. As DNA, the CDR3 is TGTGCCAGCAGTCTAAGAACTAGCGCTAGCACAGATACGCAGTATTTT.

This clonotype came up a few times. The V gene is TRBV12-3 or TRBV12-4, the J gene TRBJ2-2; TRBD2 matches 8 bases. V shed 0 bases, J shed 5 bases, and the junction held 2 bases outside the gene matches. This CDR3 has 15 residues. For the CDR3, the DNA is TGTGCCAGCAGTTTAGCCCAGCGGGGGACCGGGGAGCTGTTTTTT. Translation: CASSLAQRGTGELFF.

This clonotype was counted between two and nine times. The chain recombines TRBV5-6 with TRBJ2-3, with 10 bases that match TRBD2. J gave up 2 bases and V 0 bases, and 9 bases lay outside the gene matches. Germline V gene lookup returns CDR1 SGHDT and CDR2 YYEEEE. The CDR3 contains 18 residues. In DNA form, the CDR3 reads TGTGCCAGCAGCTTGGCGCGGGGACTAGCGCGACTCACAGATACGCAGTATTTT. Residues: CASSLARGLARLTDTQYF.

This clonotype was observed at least ten times. The gene calls are TRBV20-1 and TRBJ2-1; perhaps TRBD1 as D (8 bases). CDR1 DFQATT and CDR2 SNEGSKA come from the germline V gene (reference sequence). The CDR3 is 15 residues long. Trimming cost V 6 bases and J 9 bases, with 24 bases left between them. The CDR3 DNA is TGCAGTGCCCGCAGGGGGGGACAGGATTATAGTGAGCAGTTCTTC. This codes for CSARRGGQDYSEQFF.

The rearrangement joins TRBV18 to TRBJ2-7; no firm D call. Germline-derived CDR1 and CDR2 are KGHSH and LQKENI. This CDR3 comprises 13 residues. The V gene lost 1 base and the J gene lost 2 bases, with 6 bases spanning the gap. CDR3 nucleotides: TGTGCCAGCTCACCACGAAACGCCTACGAGCAGTACTTC. It encodes CASSPRNAYEQYF.

V and J are TRBV12-3 or TRBV12-4 and TRBJ1-2; D not certain. Trimming shortened V by 6 bases and J by 8 bases, and 10 bases separated the two germline ends. The CDR3 length is 11 residues. CDR3 region: CASSHAWGYTF. DNA for the CDR3: TGTGCCAGCAGCCACGCCTGGGGCTACACCTTC.